The sequence of this T cell receptor beta chain was determined in a study of blood T cell repertoires in COVID-19. Only in-frame clones appear in the TCRdb table, and some are missing; sequencing was by immunoSEQ multiplex PCR. In the table there are tens of thousands of clones, about 86% of which are singletons. This CDR3 has 15 residues. CDR1 is MGHRA and CDR2 is YSYEKL in the germline V gene. Trimming took off 0 bases at V and 6 bases at J, with 15 bases between the two ends. The chain carries TRBV4-1 and TRBJ2-7; weak D call: TRBD1 (6 bases). The origin of this receptor is a man in his 70s with acute or convalescent COVID-19. The sample taken for sequencing was peripheral blood. In DNA, the CDR3 is TGCGCCAGCAGCCAAGATTATCTACAGGGCTCCGAGCAGTACTTC. As protein: CASSQDYLQGSEQYF.